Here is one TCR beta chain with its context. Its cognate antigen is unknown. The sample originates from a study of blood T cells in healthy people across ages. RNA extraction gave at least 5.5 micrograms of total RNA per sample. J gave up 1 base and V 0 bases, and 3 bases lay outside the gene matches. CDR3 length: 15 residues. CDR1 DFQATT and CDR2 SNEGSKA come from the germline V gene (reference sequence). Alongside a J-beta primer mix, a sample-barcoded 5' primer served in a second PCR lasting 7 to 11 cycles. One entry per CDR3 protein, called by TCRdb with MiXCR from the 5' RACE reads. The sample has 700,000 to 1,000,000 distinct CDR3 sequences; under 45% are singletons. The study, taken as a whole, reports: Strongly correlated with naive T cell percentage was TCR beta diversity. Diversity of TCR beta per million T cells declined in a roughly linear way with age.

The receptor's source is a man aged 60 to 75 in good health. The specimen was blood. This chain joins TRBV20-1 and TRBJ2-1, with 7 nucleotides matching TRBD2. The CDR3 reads CSARDGLDSYNEQFF. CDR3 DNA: TGCAGTGCTAGAGATGGACTAGATTCCTACAATGAGCAGTTCTTC.